The 9 T cell receptor beta chains below were found in one sample sequenced in a study of cytomegalovirus exposure and HLA in healthy donors. Researchers ran the PCR with 60 Vbeta and 13 Jbeta primers. Libraries were prepared by immunoSEQ multiplex PCR; TCRdb keeps only in-frame clonotypes and omits some of them. Of around 150,000 clones listed, 70% to 90% are singletons. The sequenced sample consisted of PBMCs. The receptors here all came from a man between 18 and 29 years old in good health and CMV-seropositive.

The chain couples TRBV9 to TRBJ1-5, with 7 bases matching TRBD1. V dropped 3 bases and J dropped 6; count of bases not matched to a gene: 9. Germline assignment: CDR1 SGDLS and CDR2 YYNGEE. This CDR3 has 15 residues. CDR3 sequence (DNA): TGTGCCAGCAGCGCTACAGGGGACGAGAGTCAGCCCCAGCATTTT. Protein: CASSATGDESQPQHF. Full variable domain (remainder filled in from reference TRBV9 and TRBJ1-5): DSGVTQTPKHLITATGQRVTLRCSPRSGDLSVYWYQQSLDQGLQFLIQYYNGEERAKGNILERFSAQQFPDLHSELNLSSLELGDSALYFCASSATGDESQPQHFGDGTRLSIL.

V and J are TRBV6-5 and TRBJ1-2; D possibly corresponds to TRBD1 (5 bases). V was pared by 7 bases and J by 4 bases, with 13 bases between. CDR1 is MNHEY and CDR2 is SVGAGI in the germline V gene. The CDR3 extends over 13 amino acids. The CDR3 bases are TGTGCCAGCATGGGCGGGGGAGGCTATGGCTACACCTTC. Amino acid sequence: CASMGGGGYGYTF.

The rearrangement joins TRBV2 to TRBJ2-7; 7 bases fit TRBD2. V shed 7 bases and J 2 bases; nucleotides not matched to a gene: 5. The germline V gene encodes CDR1 SNHLY and CDR2 FYNNEI. CDR3 length equals 13 residues. The DNA of the CDR3 is TGTGCCAGCAACAGCGGGGATGCCTACGAGCAGTACTTC. Translated, it gives CASNSGDAYEQYF. The entire variable domain, with the rest obtained from reference TRBV2 and TRBJ2-7, is as follows: EPEVTQTPSHQVTQMGQEVILRCVPISNHLYFYWYRQILGQKVEFLVSFYNNEISEKSEIFDDQFSVERPDGSNFTLKIRSTKLEDSAMYFCASNSGDAYEQYFGPGTRLTVT.

This clone was found a few times. The chain is built from TRBV9 and TRBJ2-2, with 9 bases fitting TRBD1. The CDR3 length is 15 residues. The V gene end was trimmed by 0 bases and the J gene end by 6 bases; junction bases not matched to a gene: 3. Germline V lookup: CDR1 SGDLS, CDR2 YYNGEE. The CDR3 region has the DNA TGTGCCAGCAGCGTAGGGGGACAGGGTTCCGGGGAGCTGTTTTTT. Its translation is CASSVGGQGSGELFF.

The chain recombines TRBV5-1 with TRBJ1-2; weak D call: TRBD1 (5 bases). This CDR3 spans 14 amino acids. V was trimmed by 2 bases and J by 5 bases, leaving 13 bases between them. Germline values: CDR1 SGHRS, CDR2 YFSETQ. CDR3 amino acids: CASSFTGTDYGYTF. The CDR3 DNA reads as TGCGCCAGCAGCTTTACCGGGACTGATTATGGCTACACCTTC.

In this sample, this clone turned up once. The chain combines TRBV6-6 with TRBJ1-6; 8 bases fit TRBD1. The CDR3 contains 14 residues. Trimming at V came to 6 bases and at J to 9 bases, leaving 7 bases not matched to a gene. CDR1 and CDR2 from the germline V gene are MNHNY and SVGAGI (reference sequence). The CDR3: CASSSGQGGSPLHF. Written as DNA, the CDR3 is TGTGCCAGCAGCTCAGGACAGGGTGGTTCACCCCTCCACTTT.

The chain employs TRBV9 and TRBJ2-7; the D is unclear. The CDR3 contains 15 residues. Germline CDR1 is SGDLS and CDR2 is YYNGEE. V dropped 3 bases and J dropped 4 bases, with 17 bases sitting between them. The CDR3 nucleotides read TGTGCCAGCAGCGCGTCCGGGTTATCCACTTACGAGCAGTACTTC. Translation gives CASSASGLSTYEQYF.

The V gene is TRBV15, the J gene TRBJ1-5, with D unclear. Trimming removed 1 base from V and 1 base from J, with 11 bases in between. The CDR3 totals 16 residues. Germline CDR1 is LNHNV and CDR2 is YYDKDF (reference sequence). The CDR3 nucleotides are TGTGCCACCAGCAGAGGTCGAACACCAAGCAATCAGCCCCAGCATTTT. Translation gives CATSRGRTPSNQPQHF.

The sample holds one count of this clone. This chain connects TRBV7-9 to TRBJ1-3; a weak D match, TRBD1 (5 bases). Germline V CDR1 and CDR2: SEHNR, FQNEAQ (reference sequence). This CDR3 is 14 amino acids long. Trimming cost V 0 bases and J 4 bases, with 7 bases left between them. The CDR3: CASSLAGAGNTIYF. In DNA, the CDR3 is TGTGCCAGCAGCTTAGCAGGGGCGGGAAACACCATATATTTT.